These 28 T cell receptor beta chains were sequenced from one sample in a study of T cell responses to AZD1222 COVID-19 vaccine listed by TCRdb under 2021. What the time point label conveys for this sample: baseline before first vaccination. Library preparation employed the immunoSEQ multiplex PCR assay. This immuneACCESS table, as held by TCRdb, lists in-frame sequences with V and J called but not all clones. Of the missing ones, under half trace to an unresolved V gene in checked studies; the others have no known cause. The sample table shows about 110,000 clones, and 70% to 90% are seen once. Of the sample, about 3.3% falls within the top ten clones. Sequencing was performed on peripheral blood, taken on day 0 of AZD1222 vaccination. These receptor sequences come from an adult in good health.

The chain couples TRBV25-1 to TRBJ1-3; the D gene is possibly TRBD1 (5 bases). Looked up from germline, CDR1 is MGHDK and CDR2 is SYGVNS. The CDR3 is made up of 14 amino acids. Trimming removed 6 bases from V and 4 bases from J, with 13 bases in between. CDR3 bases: TGTGCCAGCAGCGCCCAGGGACTCGGAAACACCATATATTTT. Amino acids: CASSAQGLGNTIYF.

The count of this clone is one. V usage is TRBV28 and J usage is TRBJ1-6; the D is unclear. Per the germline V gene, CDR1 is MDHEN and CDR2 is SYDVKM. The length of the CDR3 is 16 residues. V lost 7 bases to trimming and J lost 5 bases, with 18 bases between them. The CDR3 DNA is TGTGCCAGCAACCGAGGCAGGTTGGTTGATAATTCACCCCTCCACTTT. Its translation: CASNRGRLVDNSPLHF. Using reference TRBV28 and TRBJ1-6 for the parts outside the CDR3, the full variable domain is DVKVTQSSRYLVKRTGEKVFLECVQDMDHENMFWYRQDPGLGLRLIYFSYDVKMKEKGDIPEGYSVSREKKERFSLILESASTNQTSMYLCASNRGRLVDNSPLHFGNGTRLTVT.

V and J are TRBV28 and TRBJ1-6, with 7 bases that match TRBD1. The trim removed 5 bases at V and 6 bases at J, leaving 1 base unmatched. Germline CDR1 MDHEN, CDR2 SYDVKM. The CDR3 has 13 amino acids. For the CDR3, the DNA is TGTGCCAGCAGTAGGGACAGTAATTCACCCCTCCACTTT. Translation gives CASSRDSNSPLHF.

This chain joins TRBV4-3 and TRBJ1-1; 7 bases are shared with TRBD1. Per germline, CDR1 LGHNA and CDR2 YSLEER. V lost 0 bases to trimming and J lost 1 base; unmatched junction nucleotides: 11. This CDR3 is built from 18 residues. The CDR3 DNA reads TGCGCCAGCAGCCAAGATCCGAGGGGGCTAGGTCCGAACACTGAAGCTTTCTTT. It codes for CASSQDPRGLGPNTEAFF.

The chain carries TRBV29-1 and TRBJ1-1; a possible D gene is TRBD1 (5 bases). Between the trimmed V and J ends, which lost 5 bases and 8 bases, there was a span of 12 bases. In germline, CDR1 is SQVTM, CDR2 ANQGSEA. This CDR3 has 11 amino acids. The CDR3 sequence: CSVRDLGEAFF. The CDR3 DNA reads TGCAGCGTTCGGGACCTGGGGGAAGCTTTCTTT.

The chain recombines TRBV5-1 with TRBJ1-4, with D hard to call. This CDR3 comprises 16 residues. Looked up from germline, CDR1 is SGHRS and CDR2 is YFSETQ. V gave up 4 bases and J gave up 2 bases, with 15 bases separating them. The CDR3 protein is CASSRSGTPTNEKLFF. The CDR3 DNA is TGCGCCAGCAGCCGTAGCGGAACCCCCACTAATGAAAAACTGTTTTTT.

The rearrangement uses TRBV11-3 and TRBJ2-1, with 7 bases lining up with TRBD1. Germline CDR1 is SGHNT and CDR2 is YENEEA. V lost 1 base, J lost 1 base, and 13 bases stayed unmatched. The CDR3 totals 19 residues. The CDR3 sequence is CASSLASQGQLASYNEQFF. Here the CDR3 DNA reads TGTGCCAGCAGCTTAGCGTCACAGGGGCAGTTAGCGTCCTACAATGAGCAGTTCTTC.

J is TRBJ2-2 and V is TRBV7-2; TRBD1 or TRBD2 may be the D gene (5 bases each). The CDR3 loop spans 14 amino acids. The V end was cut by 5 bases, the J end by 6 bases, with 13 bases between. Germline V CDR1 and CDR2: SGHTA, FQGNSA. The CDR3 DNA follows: TGTGCCAGCAGCCAGAGGGGTTGGGCCGGGGAGCTGTTTTTT. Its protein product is CASSQRGWAGELFF.

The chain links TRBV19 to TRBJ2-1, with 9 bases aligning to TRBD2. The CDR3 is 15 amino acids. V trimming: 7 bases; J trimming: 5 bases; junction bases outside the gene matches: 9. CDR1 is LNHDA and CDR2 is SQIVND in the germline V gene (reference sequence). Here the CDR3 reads CASNSGASGDNEQFF. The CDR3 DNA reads TGTGCCAGTAATTCTGGGGCTAGCGGGGACAATGAGCAGTTCTTC.

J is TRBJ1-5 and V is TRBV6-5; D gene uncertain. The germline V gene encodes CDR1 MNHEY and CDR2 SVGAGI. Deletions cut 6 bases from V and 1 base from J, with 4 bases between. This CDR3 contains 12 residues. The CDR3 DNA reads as TGTGCCAGCAGAATAAGCAATCAGCCCCAGCATTTT. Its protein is CASRISNQPQHF.

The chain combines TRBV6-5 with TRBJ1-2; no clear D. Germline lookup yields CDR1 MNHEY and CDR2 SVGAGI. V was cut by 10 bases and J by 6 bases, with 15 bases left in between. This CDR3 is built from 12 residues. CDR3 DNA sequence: TGTGCCACTCCTGGGTGGGGTAATGGCTACACCTTC. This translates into CATPGWGNGYTF.

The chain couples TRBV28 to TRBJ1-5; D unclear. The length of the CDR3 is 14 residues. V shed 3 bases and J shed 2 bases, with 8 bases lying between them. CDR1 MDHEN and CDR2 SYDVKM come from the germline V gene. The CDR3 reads CASSLGRGNQPQHF. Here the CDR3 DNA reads TGTGCCAGCAGTTTGGGGAGGGGCAATCAGCCCCAGCATTTT.

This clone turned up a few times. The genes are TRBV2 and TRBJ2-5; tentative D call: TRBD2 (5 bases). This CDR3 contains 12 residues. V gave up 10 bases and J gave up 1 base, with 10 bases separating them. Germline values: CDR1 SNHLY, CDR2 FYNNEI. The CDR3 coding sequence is TGTGCCAAAGGACTCACCCAAGAGACCCAGTACTTC. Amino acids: CAKGLTQETQYF.

The CDR3 here is CASSQDPANSGANVLTF. For the CDR3, the DNA is TGCGCCAGCAGCCAAGATCCGGCAAACTCTGGGGCCAACGTCCTGACTTTC. V and J are TRBV4-1 and TRBJ2-6; no definite D call. Germline V gene sequence: CDR1 MGHRA, CDR2 YSYEKL. The length of the CDR3 is 17 residues. The V end was cut by 0 bases, the J end by 0 bases, with 9 bases between.

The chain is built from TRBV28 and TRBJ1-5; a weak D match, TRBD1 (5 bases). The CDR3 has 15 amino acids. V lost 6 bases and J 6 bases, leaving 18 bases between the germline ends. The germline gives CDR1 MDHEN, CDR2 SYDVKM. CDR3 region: CASSRPGGPGQPQHF. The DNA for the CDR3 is TGTGCCAGCAGCCGGCCTGGGGGACCGGGTCAGCCCCAGCATTTT.

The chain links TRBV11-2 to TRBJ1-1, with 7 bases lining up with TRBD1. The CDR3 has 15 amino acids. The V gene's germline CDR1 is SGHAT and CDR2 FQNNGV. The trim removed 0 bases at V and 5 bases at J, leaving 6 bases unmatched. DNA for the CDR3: TGTGCCAGCAGCTTAGATCCACAGGGGAGGACTGAAGCTTTCTTT. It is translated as CASSLDPQGRTEAFF. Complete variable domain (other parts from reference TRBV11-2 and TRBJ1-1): EAGVAQSPRYKIIEKRQSVAFWCNPISGHATLYWYQQILGQGPKLLIQFQNNGVVDDSQLPKDRFSAERLKGVDSTLKIQPAKLEDSAVYLCASSLDPQGRTEAFFGQGTRLTVV.

The CDR3 sequence is CASSSRDARNYGYTF. CDR3 DNA: TGTGCCAGCAGCAGCCGGGACGCACGGAACTATGGCTACACCTTC. J is TRBJ1-2 and V is TRBV5-4, with D tentatively TRBD1 (5 bases). Germline V gene sequence: CDR1 SGHNT, CDR2 YYREEE (reference sequence). Trimming removed 4 bases at V and 2 bases at J, with 15 bases between. CDR3 length: 15 amino acids.

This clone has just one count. CDR3: CASSIGQTEAFF. DNA of the CDR3: TGTGCCAGTAGTATAGGCCAGACTGAAGCTTTCTTT. The V call is TRBV19, the J call TRBJ1-1; no definite D call. Per germline, CDR1 LNHDA and CDR2 SQIVND (reference sequence). The V end lost 1 base, the J end lost 5 bases, and 5 bases lay between the germline ends. This CDR3 is built from 12 residues.

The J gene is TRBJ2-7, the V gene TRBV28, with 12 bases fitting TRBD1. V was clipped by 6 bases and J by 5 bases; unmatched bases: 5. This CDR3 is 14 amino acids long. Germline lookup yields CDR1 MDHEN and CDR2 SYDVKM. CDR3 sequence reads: CASRLGTGGDEQYF. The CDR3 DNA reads TGTGCCAGCAGACTCGGGACAGGGGGCGACGAGCAGTACTTC. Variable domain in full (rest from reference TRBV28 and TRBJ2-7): DVKVTQSSRYLVKRTGEKVFLECVQDMDHENMFWYRQDPGLGLRLIYFSYDVKMKEKGDIPEGYSVSREKKERFSLILESASTNQTSMYLCASRLGTGGDEQYFGPGTRLTVT.

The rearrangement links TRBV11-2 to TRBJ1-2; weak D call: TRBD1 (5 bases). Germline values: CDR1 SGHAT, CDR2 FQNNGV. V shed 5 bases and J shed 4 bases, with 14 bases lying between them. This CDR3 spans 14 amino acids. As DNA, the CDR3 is TGTGCCAGCAGCCAAGTCCGGGGCAGCTATGGCTACACCTTC. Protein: CASSQVRGSYGYTF.

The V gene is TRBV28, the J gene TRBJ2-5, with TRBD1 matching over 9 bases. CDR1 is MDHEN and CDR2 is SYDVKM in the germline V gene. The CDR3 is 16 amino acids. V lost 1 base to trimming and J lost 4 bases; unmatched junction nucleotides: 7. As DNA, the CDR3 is TGTGCCAGCAGTTTATCTCGACAGGGGGGGCGAGAGACCCAGTACTTC. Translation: CASSLSRQGGRETQYF.

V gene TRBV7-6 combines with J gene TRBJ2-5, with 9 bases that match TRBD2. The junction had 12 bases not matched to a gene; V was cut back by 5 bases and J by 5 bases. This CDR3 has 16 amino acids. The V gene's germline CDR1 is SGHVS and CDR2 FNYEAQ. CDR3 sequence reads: CASSNSLAGAGETQYF. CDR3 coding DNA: TGTGCCAGCAGCAACAGTTTAGCGGGGGCAGGGGAGACCCAGTACTTC.

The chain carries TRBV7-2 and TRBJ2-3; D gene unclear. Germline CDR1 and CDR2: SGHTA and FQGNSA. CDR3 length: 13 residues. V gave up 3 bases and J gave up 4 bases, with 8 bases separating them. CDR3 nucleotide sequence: TGTGCCAGCAGCTTGTCCGGGTCAGATACGCAGTATTTT. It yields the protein CASSLSGSDTQYF.

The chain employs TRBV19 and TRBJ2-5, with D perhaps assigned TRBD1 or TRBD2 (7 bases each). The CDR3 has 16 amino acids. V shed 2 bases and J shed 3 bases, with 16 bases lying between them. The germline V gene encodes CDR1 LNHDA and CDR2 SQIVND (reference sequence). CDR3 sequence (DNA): TGTGCCAGTAGTATACAGACAGGGAGGGCCGAAGAGACCCAGTACTTC. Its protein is CASSIQTGRAEETQYF.

In DNA, the CDR3 is TGTGCCAGCAGTTCGGACGGATCGAGGCCCCAGCATTTT. Its translation is CASSSDGSRPQHF. V is TRBV12-3 or TRBV12-4 and J is TRBJ1-5; D is undetermined. CDR3 length equals 13 residues. Trimming took off 4 bases at V and 9 bases at J, with 13 bases between the two ends.

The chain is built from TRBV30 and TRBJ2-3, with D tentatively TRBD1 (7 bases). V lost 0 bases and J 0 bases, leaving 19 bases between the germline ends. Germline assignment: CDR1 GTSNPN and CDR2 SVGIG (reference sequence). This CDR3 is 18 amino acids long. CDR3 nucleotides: TGTGCCTGGAGTGTACCGTTAGGGGGCGGGGTTAGCACAGATACGCAGTATTTT. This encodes CAWSVPLGGGVSTDTQYF.

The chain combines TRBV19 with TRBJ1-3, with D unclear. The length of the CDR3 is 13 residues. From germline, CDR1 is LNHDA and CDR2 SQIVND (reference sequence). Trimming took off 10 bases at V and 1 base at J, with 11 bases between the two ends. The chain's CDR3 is CATPSLSGNTIYF. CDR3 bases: TGTGCCACCCCGTCCCTATCTGGAAACACCATATATTTT.

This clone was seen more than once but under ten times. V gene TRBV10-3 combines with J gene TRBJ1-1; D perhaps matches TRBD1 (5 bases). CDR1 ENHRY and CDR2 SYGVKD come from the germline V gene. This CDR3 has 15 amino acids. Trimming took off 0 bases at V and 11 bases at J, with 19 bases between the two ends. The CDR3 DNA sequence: TGTGCCATCAGTGAGTCGGGAGGAAGGGGACGTGAGGCTTTCTTT. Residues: CAISESGGRGREAFF.